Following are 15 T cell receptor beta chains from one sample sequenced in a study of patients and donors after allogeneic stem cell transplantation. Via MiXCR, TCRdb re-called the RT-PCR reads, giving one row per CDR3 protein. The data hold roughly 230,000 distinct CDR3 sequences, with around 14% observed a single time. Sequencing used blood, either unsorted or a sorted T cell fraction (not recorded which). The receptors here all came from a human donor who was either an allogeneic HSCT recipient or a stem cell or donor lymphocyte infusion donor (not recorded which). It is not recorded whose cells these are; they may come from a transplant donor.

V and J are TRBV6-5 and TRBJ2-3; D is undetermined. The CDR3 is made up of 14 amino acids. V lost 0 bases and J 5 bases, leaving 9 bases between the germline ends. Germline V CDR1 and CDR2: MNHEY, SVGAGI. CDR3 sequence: CASSYSGVGDTQYF. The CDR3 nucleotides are TGTGCCAGCAGTTACTCTGGGGTTGGAGATACGCAGTATTTT.

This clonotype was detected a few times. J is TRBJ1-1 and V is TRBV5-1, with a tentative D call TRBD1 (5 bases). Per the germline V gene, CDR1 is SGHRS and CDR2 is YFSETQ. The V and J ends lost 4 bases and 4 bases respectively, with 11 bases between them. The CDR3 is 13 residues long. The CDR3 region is CASSIGGGTEAFF. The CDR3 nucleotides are TGCGCCAGCAGCATCGGGGGGGGCACTGAAGCTTTCTTT.

CDR3 sequence reads: CSARDIRDLGGDTQYF. DNA for the CDR3: TGCAGTGCTAGAGATATTCGCGACCTGGGGGGAGATACGCAGTATTTT. J is TRBJ2-3 and V is TRBV20-1, with D perhaps matching TRBD2 (6 bases). CDR3 length: 16 residues. Germline V CDR1 and CDR2: DFQATT, SNEGSKA (reference sequence). Trimming took off 0 bases at V and 5 bases at J, with 18 bases between the two ends.

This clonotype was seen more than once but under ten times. The CDR3 nucleotides are TGTGCCAGCAGCTTGGTTCTAGTACGACAGGGGGCTAACACTGAAGCTTTCTTT. As protein: CASSLVLVRQGANTEAFF. This chain connects TRBV5-6 to TRBJ1-1; TRBD1 matches 10 bases. Germline V lookup: CDR1 SGHDT, CDR2 YYEEEE. The CDR3 spans 18 residues. V was pared by 0 bases and J by 2 bases, with 10 bases of the junction left unmatched. Using reference TRBV5-6 and TRBJ1-1 for the parts outside the CDR3, the full variable domain is DAGVTQSPTHLIKTRGQQVTLRCSPKSGHDTVSWYQQALGQGPQFIFQYYEEEERQRGNFPDRFSGHQFPNYSSELNVNALLLGDSALYLCASSLVLVRQGANTEAFFGQGTRLTVV.

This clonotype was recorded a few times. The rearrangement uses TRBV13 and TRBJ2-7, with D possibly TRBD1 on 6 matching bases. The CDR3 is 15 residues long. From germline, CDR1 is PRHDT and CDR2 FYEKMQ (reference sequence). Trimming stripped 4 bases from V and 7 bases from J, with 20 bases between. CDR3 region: CASSSRPQGLPEQYF. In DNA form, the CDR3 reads TGTGCCAGCAGCTCCCGCCCCCAGGGGCTTCCAGAGCAGTACTTC. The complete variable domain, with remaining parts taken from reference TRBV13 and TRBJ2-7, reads AAGVIQSPRHLIKEKRETATLKCYPIPRHDTVYWYQQGPGQDPQFLISFYEKMQSDKGSIPDRFSAQQFSDYHSELNMSSLELGDSALYFCASSSRPQGLPEQYFGPGTRLTVT.

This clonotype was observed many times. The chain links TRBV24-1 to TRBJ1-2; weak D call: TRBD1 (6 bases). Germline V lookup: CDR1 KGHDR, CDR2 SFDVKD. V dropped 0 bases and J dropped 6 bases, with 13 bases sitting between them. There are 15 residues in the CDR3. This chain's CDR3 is CATSDLGGALDGYTF. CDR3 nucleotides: TGTGCCACCAGTGATTTGGGGGGGGCACTTGATGGCTACACCTTC.

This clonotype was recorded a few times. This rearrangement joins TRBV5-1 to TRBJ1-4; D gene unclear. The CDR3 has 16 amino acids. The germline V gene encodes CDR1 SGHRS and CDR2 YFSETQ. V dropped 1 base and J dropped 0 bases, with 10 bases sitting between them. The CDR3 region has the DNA TGCGCCAGCAGCTTGCAGTTCGGCGCAACTAATGAAAAACTGTTTTTT. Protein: CASSLQFGATNEKLFF.

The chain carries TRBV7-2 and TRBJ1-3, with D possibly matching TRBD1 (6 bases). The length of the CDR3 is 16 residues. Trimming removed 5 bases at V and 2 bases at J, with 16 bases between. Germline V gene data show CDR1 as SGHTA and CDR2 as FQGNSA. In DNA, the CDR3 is TGTGCCAGCAGCCCATTCCCAGGGGTGGCTGGAAACACCATATATTTT. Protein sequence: CASSPFPGVAGNTIYF.

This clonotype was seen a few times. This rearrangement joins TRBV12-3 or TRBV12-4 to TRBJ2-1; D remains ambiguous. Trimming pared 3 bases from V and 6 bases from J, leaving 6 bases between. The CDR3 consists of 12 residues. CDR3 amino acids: CASSFWGNEQFF. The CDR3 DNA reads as TGTGCCAGCAGTTTCTGGGGCAATGAGCAGTTCTTC.

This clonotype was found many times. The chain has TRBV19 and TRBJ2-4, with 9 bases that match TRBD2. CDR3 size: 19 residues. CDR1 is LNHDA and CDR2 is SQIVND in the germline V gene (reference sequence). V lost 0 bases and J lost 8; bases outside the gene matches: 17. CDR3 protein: CASSIDLASGDSSRDIQYF. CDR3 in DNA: TGTGCCAGTAGTATAGATCTAGCTAGCGGGGACTCCTCGAGGGACATTCAGTACTTC.

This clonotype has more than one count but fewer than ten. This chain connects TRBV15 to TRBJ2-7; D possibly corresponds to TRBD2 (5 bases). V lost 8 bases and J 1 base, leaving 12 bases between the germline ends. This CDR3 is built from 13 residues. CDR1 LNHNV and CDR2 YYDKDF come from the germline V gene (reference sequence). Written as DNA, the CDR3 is TGTGCCACCGGGGAAAGGGAGTCCTACGAGCAGTACTTC. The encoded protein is CATGERESYEQYF.

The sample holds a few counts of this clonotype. In nucleotides, the CDR3 is TGTGCCAGCAGTTCAGGGGGTCGCCGGCCCCAGCATTTT. Translation gives CASSSGGRRPQHF. The chain uses TRBV12-3 or TRBV12-4 and TRBJ1-5; the match to TRBD1 covers 7 bases. This CDR3 is 13 amino acids long. The V segment lost 4 bases and the J segment 9 bases; nucleotides outside the gene matches: 6.

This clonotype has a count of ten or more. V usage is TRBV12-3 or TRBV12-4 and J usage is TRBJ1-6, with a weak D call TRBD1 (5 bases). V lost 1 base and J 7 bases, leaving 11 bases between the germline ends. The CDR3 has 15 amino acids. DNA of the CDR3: TGTGCCAGCAGTTTAGATCCAGGGAAAAATTCACCCCTCCACTTT. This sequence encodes CASSLDPGKNSPLHF.

This CDR3 reads CASSSGGHTNQPQHF. The CDR3, as DNA: TGTGCCAGCAGTTCGGGGGGACACACGAATCAGCCCCAGCATTTT. The chain recombines TRBV12-3 or TRBV12-4 with TRBJ1-5, with D maybe TRBD1 (6 bases). The V end lost 4 bases, the J end lost 4 bases, and 14 bases lay between the germline ends. This CDR3 contains 15 residues.

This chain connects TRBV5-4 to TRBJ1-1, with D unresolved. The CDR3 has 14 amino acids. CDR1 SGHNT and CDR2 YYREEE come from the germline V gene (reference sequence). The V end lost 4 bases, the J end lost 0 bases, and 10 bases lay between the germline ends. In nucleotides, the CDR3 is TGTGCCAGCAGCAGGTCCATTTTGAACACTGAAGCTTTCTTT. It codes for CASSRSILNTEAFF.